This TCR beta chain was sequenced in a study of a mutant IDH1 vaccine in newly diagnosed glioma. Overall study: Vaccine administration was initiated 4-6 weeks following radiotherapy alone, or with temozolomide cycles. Most patients had radiochemotherapy with temozolomide before enrollment; others had one alone.

In the case of this clone: Its specificity is not known.

V shed 6 bases, J shed 3 bases, and the junction held 14 bases outside the gene matches. Germline-derived CDR1 and CDR2 are SNHLY and FYNNEI. CDR3 length: 17 amino acids. The assay was immunoSEQ multiplex PCR, and TCRdb's table has in-frame clones only and misses some. The data hold tens of thousands of clones, with roughly 90% observed a single time. Sample time point: week 5, during vaccination. Alongside topical imiquimod, each dose of vaccine comprised 300 ug of mutant IDH1 20-mer peptide. The chain couples TRBV2 to TRBJ2-3, with 8 bases identical to TRBD2. The input for sequencing was PBMCs, taken from a glioma patient whose treatment included an IDH1 peptide vaccine. The sequence derives from a woman in her forties or fifties with glioma. CDR3 nucleotides: TGTGCCAGCAGACTGGGGGGGTGGAGCGGGAGAACAGATACGCAGTATTTT. It translates to CASRLGGWSGRTDTQYF.